This TCR beta chain was captured in a study of T cells after somatic rescue of genetic block. TCRdb keeps only in-frame clones here, not all; method: immunoSEQ multiplex PCR. The sample carries roughly 120,000 clones, 80% to 95% recorded once. V was pared by 3 bases and J by 3 bases, with 1 base of the junction left unmatched. In germline, CDR1 is SGHNT, CDR2 YENEEA. The CDR3 has 14 amino acids. What was sequenced was peripheral blood mononuclear cells (PBMCs). The TCR sequence derives from a woman younger than 30. The chain employs TRBV11-3 and TRBJ2-4; TRBD2 agrees at 8 bases. CDR3 in DNA: TGTGCCAGCAGCTTCGGGGGGGACAAAAACATTCAGTACTTC. Its translation: CASSFGGDKNIQYF.